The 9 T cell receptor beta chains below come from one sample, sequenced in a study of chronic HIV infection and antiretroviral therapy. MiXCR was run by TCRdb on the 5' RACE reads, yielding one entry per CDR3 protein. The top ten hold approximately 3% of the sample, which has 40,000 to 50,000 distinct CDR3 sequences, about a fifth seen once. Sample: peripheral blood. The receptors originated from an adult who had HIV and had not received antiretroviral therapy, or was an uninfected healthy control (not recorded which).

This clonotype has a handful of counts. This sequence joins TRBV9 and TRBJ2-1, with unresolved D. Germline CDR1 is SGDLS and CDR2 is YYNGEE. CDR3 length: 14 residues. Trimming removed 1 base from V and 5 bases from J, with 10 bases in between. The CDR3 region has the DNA TGTGCCAGCAGCGTATCAGTTAGGGACAATGAGCAGTTCTTC. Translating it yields CASSVSVRDNEQFF.

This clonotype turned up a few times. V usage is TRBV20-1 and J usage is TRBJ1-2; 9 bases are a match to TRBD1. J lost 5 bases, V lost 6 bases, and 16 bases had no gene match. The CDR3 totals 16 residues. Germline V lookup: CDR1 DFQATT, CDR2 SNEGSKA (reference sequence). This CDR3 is CSAQADRGVRGYGYTF. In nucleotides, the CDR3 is TGCAGTGCCCAAGCGGACAGGGGCGTAAGGGGGTATGGCTACACCTTC.

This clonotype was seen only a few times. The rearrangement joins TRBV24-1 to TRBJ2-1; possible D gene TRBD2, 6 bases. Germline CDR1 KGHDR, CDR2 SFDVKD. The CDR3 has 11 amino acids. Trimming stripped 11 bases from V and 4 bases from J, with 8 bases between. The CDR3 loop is CAIADYNEQFF. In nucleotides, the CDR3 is TGTGCCATAGCGGATTACAATGAGCAGTTCTTC.

The DNA for the CDR3 is TGTGCCAGCATGATGGCTAGCGGGATCGCAGATACGCAGTATTTT. Encoded protein: CASMMASGIADTQYF. The chain uses TRBV12-3 or TRBV12-4 and TRBJ2-3; 9 bases map to TRBD2. CDR3 size: 15 residues. Losses at the gene ends were 7 bases for V and 4 bases for J; bases not matched to a gene: 9.

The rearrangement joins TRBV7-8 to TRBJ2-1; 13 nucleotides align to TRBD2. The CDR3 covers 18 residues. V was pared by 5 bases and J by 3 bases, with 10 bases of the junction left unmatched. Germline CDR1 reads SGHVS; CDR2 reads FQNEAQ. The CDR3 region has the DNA TGTGCCAGCAGCCCCAGGACTAGCGGGAGTCGTAACTACAATGAGCAGTTCTTC. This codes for CASSPRTSGSRNYNEQFF.

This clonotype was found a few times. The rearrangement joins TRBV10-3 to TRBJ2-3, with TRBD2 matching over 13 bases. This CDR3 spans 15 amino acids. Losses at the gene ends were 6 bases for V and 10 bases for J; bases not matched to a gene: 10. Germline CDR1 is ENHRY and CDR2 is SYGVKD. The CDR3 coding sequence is TGTGCCATCAGCCGCGGGACTAGCGGGGTTCGAGCGCAGTATTTT. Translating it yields CAISRGTSGVRAQYF.

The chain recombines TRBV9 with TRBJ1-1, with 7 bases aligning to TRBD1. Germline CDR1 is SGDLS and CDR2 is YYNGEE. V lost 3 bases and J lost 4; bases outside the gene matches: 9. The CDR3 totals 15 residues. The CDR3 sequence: CASSETGTEPTEAFF. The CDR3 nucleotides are TGTGCCAGCAGCGAGACCGGGACAGAGCCCACTGAAGCTTTCTTT.

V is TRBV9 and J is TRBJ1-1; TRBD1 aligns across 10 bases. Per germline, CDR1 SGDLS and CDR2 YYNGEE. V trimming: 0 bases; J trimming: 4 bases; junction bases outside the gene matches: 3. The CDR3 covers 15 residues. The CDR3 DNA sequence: TGTGCCAGCAGCGTAGGCGGACAGGGGGTCACTGAAGCTTTCTTT. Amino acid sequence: CASSVGGQGVTEAFF.

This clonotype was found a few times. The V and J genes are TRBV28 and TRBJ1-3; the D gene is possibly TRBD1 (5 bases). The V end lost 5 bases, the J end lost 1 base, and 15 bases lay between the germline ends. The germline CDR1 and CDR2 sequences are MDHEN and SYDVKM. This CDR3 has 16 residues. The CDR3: CASSAAAGPSGNTIYF. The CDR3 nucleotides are TGTGCCAGCAGTGCCGCGGCGGGACCTTCTGGAAACACCATATATTTT. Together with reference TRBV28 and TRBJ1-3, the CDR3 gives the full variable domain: DVKVTQSSRYLVKRTGEKVFLECVQDMDHENMFWYRQDPGLGLRLIYFSYDVKMKEKGDIPEGYSVSREKKERFSLILESASTNQTSMYLCASSAAAGPSGNTIYFGEGSWLTVV.